This T cell receptor (beta chain) derives from a study of early T cells in non-severe SARS-CoV-2 infection. This clonotype was detected many times. Unique molecular identifiers were attached to individual cDNA molecules. MiXCR was run by TCRdb on the 5' RACE reads, yielding one entry per CDR3 protein. This table holds 83,000 or so distinct CDR3 sequences, under 11% found once. The germline V gene encodes CDR1 LGHNA and CDR2 YNFKEQ. The CDR3 extends over 15 amino acids. V was clipped by 0 bases and J by 4 bases, with 12 bases between them. This receptor was taken from an adult who was a healthcare worker with PCR-confirmed SARS-CoV-2 infection or an uninfected control (not recorded which). The specimen was whole blood, collected at baseline. V and J are TRBV4-2 and TRBJ2-5; D is possibly TRBD2 (6 bases). Written as DNA, the CDR3 is TGTGCCAGCAGCCAAGAAACATCCGGGGGAGAGACCCAGTACTTC. It yields the protein CASSQETSGGETQYF.